One and the same sample provided the 28 T cell receptor beta chains below, sequenced in a study of blood T cell repertoires in COVID-19. Sequencing used immunoSEQ multiplex PCR; TCRdb keeps in-frame clones, though not all of them. The sample has more than 65,000 clones, 79% seen once; the top ten hold 5.5% to 7%. Input material: peripheral blood. The receptors shown here come from a woman between 55 and 75 years old with acute or convalescent COVID-19.

This clone was seen a few times. The J gene is TRBJ1-2, the V gene TRBV6-5, with D possibly TRBD1 on 5 matching bases. V was trimmed by 7 bases and J by 0 bases, leaving 15 bases between them. The CDR3 sequence is 15 residues long. Germline V gives CDR1 MNHEY, CDR2 SVGAGI. CDR3 loop: CASTQGMGPNYGYTF. In DNA form, the CDR3 reads TGTGCCAGCACCCAGGGAATGGGCCCTAACTATGGCTACACCTTC.

The genes are TRBV7-2 and TRBJ1-1; tentatively, D is TRBD1 (6 bases). In germline, CDR1 is SGHTA, CDR2 FQGNSA. CDR3 length: 14 residues. V shed 4 bases and J shed 5 bases, with 14 bases lying between them. CDR3 region: CASSWAGVTTEAFF. CDR3 nucleotide sequence: TGTGCCAGCAGCTGGGCAGGGGTGACGACTGAAGCTTTCTTT. Supplemented by reference TRBV7-2 and TRBJ1-1, the full variable domain reads GAGVSQSPSNKVTEKGKDVELRCDPISGHTALYWYRQSLGQGLEFLIYFQGNSAPDKSGLPSDRFSAERTGGSVSTLTIQRTQQEDSAVYLCASSWAGVTTEAFFGQGTRLTVV.

This chain connects TRBV27 to TRBJ1-1; 11 nucleotides match TRBD1. The V and J ends lost 6 bases and 9 bases, in that order; junction bases with no gene match: 9. The CDR3 spans 14 residues. Per germline, CDR1 MNHEY and CDR2 SMNVEV (reference sequence). The CDR3 coding sequence is TGTGCCAGCAGGGGGACAGGGGGGAGGTTTAAAGCTTTCTTT. Translation: CASRGTGGRFKAFF.

The rearrangement joins TRBV5-6 to TRBJ1-1, with TRBD1 as a possible D gene (5 bases). Germline V CDR1 and CDR2: SGHDT, YYEEEE. V was pared by 4 bases and J by 0 bases, with 16 bases between. CDR3 length: 16 residues. The CDR3 is CASSPGTIGMNTEAFF. CDR3 in DNA: TGTGCCAGCAGCCCAGGGACTATCGGGATGAACACTGAAGCTTTCTTT.

J is TRBJ2-2 and V is TRBV7-9; TRBD2 matches 7 bases. Trimming cost V 4 bases and J 4 bases; bases outside gene matches: 6. This CDR3 has 15 amino acids. Germline CDR1 and CDR2: SEHNR and FQNEAQ (reference sequence). CDR3 protein: CASSSRGDSTGELFF. In DNA, the CDR3 is TGTGCCAGCAGCTCCCGGGGGGATTCCACCGGGGAGCTGTTTTTT.

V gene TRBV6-5 combines with J gene TRBJ2-5; TRBD1 agrees at 11 bases. Per the germline V gene, CDR1 is MNHEY and CDR2 is SVGAGI. The length of the CDR3 is 14 residues. V lost 10 bases, J lost 5 bases, and 9 bases stayed unmatched. The CDR3 nucleotides are TGTGCCATCGGGACAGGGGGGGTCTTGGAGACCCAGTACTTC. This encodes CAIGTGGVLETQYF.

This chain uses TRBV5-1 with TRBJ2-1; possibly TRBD2 for D (6 bases). Trimming removed 4 bases from V and 0 bases from J, with 11 bases in between. The CDR3 sequence is 15 residues long. Germline assignment: CDR1 SGHRS and CDR2 YFSETQ. CDR3 loop: CASSGAGSSYNEQFF. CDR3 in DNA: TGCGCCAGCAGCGGTGCGGGAAGCTCCTACAATGAGCAGTTCTTC. The variable domain in full, completed from reference TRBV5-1 and TRBJ2-1, reads KAGVTQTPRYLIKTRGQQVTLSCSPISGHRSVSWYQQTPGQGLQFLFEYFSETQRNKGNFPGRFSGRQFSNSRSEMNVSTLELGDSALYLCASSGAGSSYNEQFFGPGTRLTVL.

A single count supports this clone. CDR3 loop: CASSLGQTNTEAFF. The CDR3 bases are TGCGCCAGCAGCTTGGGTCAGACAAACACTGAAGCTTTCTTT. V usage is TRBV5-1 and J usage is TRBJ1-1; D is undetermined. Trimming left V 0 bases short and J 2 bases short, with 8 bases between. The CDR3 has 14 amino acids. Germline CDR1 and CDR2: SGHRS and YFSETQ.

V and J are TRBV6-2 or TRBV6-3 and TRBJ2-5, with TRBD1 as a possible D gene (5 bases). Germline CDR1 and CDR2: MNHEY and SVGEGT. V was pared by 5 bases and J by 3 bases, with 16 bases between. This CDR3 region has 15 residues. The CDR3 sequence is CASSTPFRGEETQYF. DNA for the CDR3: TGTGCCAGCAGTACCCCCTTTAGGGGTGAAGAGACCCAGTACTTC.

This clone was recorded only once. The CDR3 nucleotides read TGTGCCTCGGGGAGGCGTGACACTGAAGCTTTCTTT. This sequence encodes CASGRRDTEAFF. The chain couples TRBV7-9 to TRBJ1-1; D remains unclear. This CDR3 spans 12 amino acids. Trimming left V 11 bases short and J 3 bases short, with 13 bases between. Germline loops: CDR1 SEHNR, CDR2 FQNEAQ (reference sequence).

This clone came up once. The CDR3 loop is CASSYRFGEAFF. The CDR3 DNA sequence: TGTGCCAGCAGTTACAGGTTTGGTGAAGCTTTCTTT. The J gene is TRBJ1-1, the V gene TRBV12-3 or TRBV12-4; TRBD1 is a possible D gene (5 bases). This CDR3 region has 12 residues. V dropped 4 bases and J dropped 7 bases, with 10 bases sitting between them.

The V gene is TRBV29-1, the J gene TRBJ2-7; 9 nucleotides match TRBD1. V was clipped by 6 bases and J by 2 bases; unmatched bases: 5. The CDR3 is 13 amino acids. Per germline, CDR1 SQVTM and CDR2 ANQGSEA. CDR3 sequence reads: CSVLTGGTYEQYF. In DNA form, the CDR3 reads TGCAGCGTGCTGACAGGGGGGACCTACGAGCAGTACTTC.

The V and J genes are TRBV5-4 and TRBJ1-2; D gene ambiguous. This CDR3 is 14 amino acids long. V lost 4 bases and J 4 bases, leaving 14 bases between the germline ends. CDR1 is SGHNT, CDR2 YYREEE, per germline (reference sequence). CDR3 sequence: CASSRNQAPYGYTF. The CDR3 nucleotides read TGTGCCAGCAGCCGGAACCAGGCACCCTATGGCTACACCTTC.

The V call is TRBV9, the J call TRBJ1-3; D call uncertain. CDR3 length: 17 residues. Trimming shortened V by 0 bases and J by 0 bases, and 13 bases separated the two germline ends. Germline CDR1 and CDR2: SGDLS and YYNGEE. Here the CDR3 DNA reads TGTGCCAGCAGCGTAGAATCCTTGGCCCCCTCTGGAAACACCATATATTTT. Protein: CASSVESLAPSGNTIYF.

V usage is TRBV11-2 and J usage is TRBJ2-3; D unresolved. V shed 2 bases and J shed 1 base, with 4 bases lying between them. CDR1 and CDR2 (germline): SGHAT, FQNNGV. This CDR3 spans 13 amino acids. In DNA, the CDR3 is TGTGCCAGCAGCTTACCCGGCACAGATACGCAGTATTTT. Encoded protein: CASSLPGTDTQYF.

This clone was picked up one time. The rearrangement links TRBV30 to TRBJ1-3, with a possible D match to TRBD1 (5 bases). Looked up from germline, CDR1 is GTSNPN and CDR2 is SVGIG (reference sequence). This CDR3 is built from 17 residues. V was clipped by 4 bases and J by 2 bases, with 21 bases between them. The CDR3 DNA sequence: TGTGCCTGGACCCCCGGTACAGGTGGGGTCACTGGAAACACCATATATTTT. The encoded protein is CAWTPGTGGVTGNTIYF.

This chain joins TRBV28 and TRBJ1-3; TRBD1 might be the D (5 bases). V was shortened by 6 bases and J by 4 bases, with 16 bases between the two germline ends. This CDR3 has 15 residues. The germline gives CDR1 MDHEN, CDR2 SYDVKM. DNA for the CDR3: TGTGCCAGCAGCCCAGGGTGGCAGGGAGGAAACACCATATATTTT. Protein sequence: CASSPGWQGGNTIYF.

This clone was seen more than once but under ten times. V usage is TRBV6-5 and J usage is TRBJ1-5, with 7 bases aligning to TRBD1. The CDR3 has 13 amino acids. The V gene end was trimmed by 6 bases and the J gene end by 3 bases; junction bases not matched to a gene: 2. Per the germline V gene, CDR1 is MNHEY and CDR2 is SVGAGI. The CDR3 sequence is CASSDRVNQPQHF. DNA for the CDR3: TGTGCCAGCAGCGACAGGGTCAATCAGCCCCAGCATTTT.

The chain uses TRBV27 and TRBJ2-2; the D gene is possibly TRBD1 (6 bases). The V end lost 3 bases, the J end lost 5 bases, and 7 bases lay between the germline ends. This CDR3 is built from 13 residues. The germline CDR1 and CDR2 sequences are MNHEY and SMNVEV (reference sequence). The CDR3: CASSFTGTGELFF. CDR3 nucleotides: TGTGCCAGCAGTTTTACAGGGACCGGGGAGCTGTTTTTT.

This clone was observed a few times. This chain joins TRBV7-6 and TRBJ2-7; D perhaps matches TRBD1 (5 bases). V was clipped by 5 bases and J by 0 bases, with 8 bases between them. The CDR3 covers 13 residues. The V gene's germline CDR1 is SGHVS and CDR2 FNYEAQ. CDR3 in DNA: TGTGCCAGCAGCCAAGGGGACTCCTACGAGCAGTACTTC. This gives the protein CASSQGDSYEQYF. Based on the CDR3 plus reference TRBV7-6 and TRBJ2-7, the full variable domain is GAGVSQSPRYKVTKRGQDVALRCDPISGHVSLYWYRQALGQGPEFLTYFNYEAQQDKSGLPNDRFSAERPEGSISTLTIQRTEQRDSAMYRCASSQGDSYEQYFGPGTRLTVT.

The rearrangement joins TRBV2 to TRBJ2-3, with a possible D match to TRBD1 (6 bases). Trimming took off 4 bases at V and 1 base at J, with 12 bases between the two ends. Germline lookup yields CDR1 SNHLY and CDR2 FYNNEI. The CDR3 consists of 15 residues. The CDR3 spells CASSGRAGGTDTQYF. As DNA, the CDR3 is TGTGCCAGCAGTGGGCGAGCAGGGGGCACAGATACGCAGTATTTT. The full variable domain, completed using reference TRBV2 and TRBJ2-3, is EPEVTQTPSHQVTQMGQEVILRCVPISNHLYFYWYRQILGQKVEFLVSFYNNEISEKSEIFDDQFSVERPDGSNFTLKIRSTKLEDSAMYFCASSGRAGGTDTQYFGPGTRLTVL.

This clone has just a few counts. The chain links TRBV12-5 to TRBJ1-5; 8 nucleotides agree with TRBD1. CDR3 size: 15 residues. The germline CDR1 and CDR2 sequences are LGHNT and FRNRAP. With V trimmed by 6 bases and J by 5 bases, 9 bases remained unmatched. In DNA, the CDR3 is TGTGCTAGTGGGTCGACAGGGGCCGGGGATCAGCCCCAGCATTTT. Translated, it gives CASGSTGAGDQPQHF.

The chain employs TRBV29-1 and TRBJ2-2, with TRBD1 matching 7 bases. The J segment lost 1 base and the V segment lost 0 bases, leaving 5 bases of the junction unmatched. The CDR3 is 16 residues long. The germline gives CDR1 SQVTM, CDR2 ANQGSEA. In DNA, the CDR3 is TGCAGCGTTGAAGAGTATAGACAGGGGAACACCGGGGAGCTGTTTTTT. The encoded protein is CSVEEYRQGNTGELFF.

This chain links TRBV18 with TRBJ1-2, with no clear D. Trimming stripped 3 bases from V and 2 bases from J, with 19 bases between. CDR3 size: 17 residues. From germline, CDR1 is KGHSH and CDR2 LQKENI. CDR3 DNA sequence: TGTGCCAGCTCACCCACCCCAGCGGGCTCAATAAACTATGGCTACACCTTC. Translating it yields CASSPTPAGSINYGYTF.

The CDR3 loop is CASSLDGRGGRTEAFF. The CDR3 nucleotides read TGTGCCAGCAGCTTAGACGGGAGGGGAGGTAGGACTGAAGCTTTCTTT. The chain joins TRBV11-3 to TRBJ1-1, with D tentatively TRBD1 (5 bases). Trimming took 0 bases from V and 5 from J, leaving 16 bases between them. Germline CDR1 reads SGHNT; CDR2 reads YENEEA. CDR3 length: 16 residues.

The chain links TRBV20-1 to TRBJ1-1; no clear D. The CDR3 is 12 residues long. The germline V gene has CDR1 DFQATT and CDR2 SNEGSKA (reference sequence). The germline V and J ends were trimmed by 3 bases and 1 base, with 6 bases remaining between them. This chain's CDR3 is CSASAGNTEAFF. For the CDR3, the DNA is TGCAGTGCTAGTGCGGGGAACACTGAAGCTTTCTTT.

The J gene is TRBJ1-6, the V gene TRBV19, with 7 bases lining up with TRBD1. The germline V gene encodes CDR1 LNHDA and CDR2 SQIVND (reference sequence). With 5 bases clipped from V and 7 bases from J, the junction kept 5 bases outside the gene matches. The CDR3 loop spans 14 amino acids. CDR3 residues: CASSVTGWNSPLHF. CDR3 sequence (DNA): TGTGCCAGTAGTGTGACAGGGTGGAATTCACCCCTCCACTTT.

The J gene is TRBJ2-4, the V gene TRBV4-2; D perhaps matches TRBD2 (6 bases). Germline V gives CDR1 LGHNA, CDR2 YNFKEQ. The CDR3 spans 19 residues. V was cut by 1 base and J by 1 base, with 20 bases left in between. The CDR3 DNA sequence: TGTGCCAGCAGCCAAGGTCGGGGTGTCGGGGAGGAGGCCAAAAACATTCAGTACTTC. Its protein is CASSQGRGVGEEAKNIQYF.